Given below is one T cell receptor beta chain in context. What this receptor recognizes is not known. Base qualities are missing; no much larger clone stands one base away. The sample belongs to a study of blood T cell repertoires in COVID-19 (TCRdb year 2020). In terms of the full investigation: Samples from collaborators originated in the United States, Italy and Spain and spanned both the acute and convalescent phases of COVID-19. The material from the prospective study consisted of cDNA or gDNA derived from T cells, B-cell-depleted T cells, or PBMCs. Deeply sampled blood TCRbeta repertoires from subjects exposed to, actively infected with, or recovered from COVID-19 were included in the dataset. The repertoires were made available in a free public database intended to serve as a resource for research on the immune response to SARS-CoV-2. Samples were obtained from the ongoing ImmuneRACE study (first 160 participants) and from over a thousand subjects provided by 6 global collaborators. Nearly every sample came with metadata listing a de-identified subject ID, COVID-19 status, age in years and sex. HLA class I and class II types, where available, came from metadata supplied by the sample provider rather than from assay-based typing. Points the paper makes about the study in general: The amount of clinical and demographic metadata varied by source and participant and was provided uncurated.

The immunoSEQ Assay, a bias-controlled multiplex PCR, was used to amplify TCRbeta CDR3 regions from genomic DNA. The paper's data handling went like this. Nucleated cell counts per sample were estimated from amplification of reference gene primers within the assay. Sequence reads were collapsed and filtered to measure the absolute abundance of every unique TCRbeta CDR3 rearrangement. For each sample, productive Simpson clonality was calculated as the square root of Simpson's diversity index over productive rearrangements. Sourced from immuneACCESS, this table was stored by TCRdb with only in-frame sequences that have V and J called. A share of the clones is absent; for the studies checked, an unresolved V gene accounts for under half, and the remainder has no known explanation. V and J calls and clone size follow that table, whereas D and trimming were derived from the DNA. The sample has more than 75,000 clones on record, roughly nine tenths of them singletons. 2% to 3% of the sample is held by the ten biggest clonotypes.

Each collaborating institution followed its own protocols to collect whole blood in K2EDTA tubes. For TCRbeta analysis, collaborators shipped samples in one of three forms: frozen whole blood, isolated PBMCs, or DNA extracted from either of those sample types. Trimming takes 5 bases from V and 4 bases from J, and the germline ends sit 11 bases apart. The CDR3 covers 13 residues, taking in both the cysteine and the phenylalanine. Only the CDR3 region is kept as DNA, spanning 39 bases read in frame from base 1. In the germline V gene, CDR1 corresponds to KGHSH and CDR2 to LQKENI. The rearrangement joined TRBV18 to TRBJ1-1, with TRBD1 tentatively as D gene (6 bases match). This receptor was taken from a man between 50 and 59 years old with acute or convalescent COVID-19. The sequenced sample consisted of peripheral blood. Here is the DNA: TGTGCCAGCTCAGAGAGGGGGGGCACTGAAGCTTTCTTT. The encoded protein is CASSERGGTEAFF.